The 9 T cell receptor beta chains listed next were all sequenced from one sample in a study of a mutant IDH1 vaccine in newly diagnosed glioma. Time point: week 23, last vaccination. Every single dose of the vaccine, 300 ug of mutant IDH1 20-mer peptide, came with topical imiquimod. TCRdb's copy holds only in-frame clones and misses some; the assay was immunoSEQ multiplex PCR. The sample lists around 9,700 clones; around 88% were seen once. These receptors have no identified antigens. Sequenced here: PBMCs, sampled from a glioma patient whose treatment included an IDH1 peptide vaccine. All receptors come from a woman between 40 and 55 years old with glioma. Some clones in this sample may be carry-over from other donors' samples.

This rearrangement joins TRBV19 to TRBJ2-2; the match to TRBD1 covers 7 bases. Germline CDR1 LNHDA, CDR2 SQIVND (reference sequence). The junction had 1 base not matched to a gene; V was cut back by 2 bases and J by 4 bases. This CDR3 contains 14 residues. The CDR3 sequence: CASSIRDSTGELFF. In DNA, the CDR3 is TGTGCCAGTAGTATAAGGGACAGCACCGGGGAGCTGTTTTTT.

The V and J genes are TRBV25-1 and TRBJ2-5, with unresolved D. V was shortened by 6 bases and J by 5 bases, with 10 bases between the two germline ends. CDR1 is MGHDK and CDR2 is SYGVNS in the germline V gene. The CDR3 sequence is 12 residues long. The CDR3 protein is CASSLNEETQYF. DNA for the CDR3: TGTGCCAGCAGCCTAAATGAGGAGACCCAGTACTTC.

This clone has only a few counts. In DNA form, the CDR3 reads TGTGCCAGCAGCTTGGACAGGGGGCACACTGAAGCTTTCTTT. Its protein product is CASSLDRGHTEAFF. The rearrangement joins TRBV13 to TRBJ1-1; 11 bases match TRBD1. This CDR3 region has 14 residues. Germline lookup yields CDR1 PRHDT and CDR2 FYEKMQ (reference sequence). V lost 3 bases and J lost 3; bases outside the gene matches: 0.

J is TRBJ2-1 and V is TRBV14, with TRBD2 matching 10 bases. The germline gives CDR1 SGHDN, CDR2 FVKESK. This CDR3 has 15 amino acids. J gave up 4 bases and V 0 bases, and 0 bases lay outside the gene matches. CDR3 sequence reads: CASSQETSGYNEQFF. As DNA, the CDR3 is TGTGCCAGCAGCCAAGAGACTAGCGGGTACAATGAGCAGTTCTTC.

The V gene is TRBV7-2, the J gene TRBJ1-2; 7 positions agree with TRBD1. The CDR3 is 16 amino acids. Germline V gene lookup returns CDR1 SGHTA and CDR2 FQGNSA. V lost 5 bases to trimming and J lost 3 bases; unmatched junction nucleotides: 12. CDR3 nucleotides: TGTGCCAGCAGCCCCCGACTCCAGGGGGGTGACTATGGCTACACCTTC. The encoded protein is CASSPRLQGGDYGYTF.

V gene TRBV7-9 combines with J gene TRBJ1-5, with D possibly TRBD1 on 5 matching bases. This CDR3 spans 14 amino acids. Looked up from germline, CDR1 is SEHNR and CDR2 is FQNEAQ (reference sequence). V gave up 1 base and J gave up 5 bases, with 9 bases separating them. The CDR3, as DNA: TGTGCCAGCAGCTTAGGGGGAGGGGATCAGCCCCAGCATTTT. This sequence encodes CASSLGGGDQPQHF.

The CDR3 region has the DNA TGTGCCAGCAGTAGGGACCTTGGCACTGAAGCTTTCTTT. Amino acids: CASSRDLGTEAFF. The chain employs TRBV28 and TRBJ1-1; D perhaps matches TRBD1 (5 bases). Germline V gene data show CDR1 as MDHEN and CDR2 as SYDVKM. The CDR3 runs 13 residues. Deletions cut 5 bases from V and 4 bases from J, with 11 bases between.

The CDR3 is CASSFTSGPDTQYF. CDR3 nucleotide sequence: TGTGCCAGCAGTTTTACTAGTGGTCCAGATACGCAGTATTTT. This chain links TRBV28 with TRBJ2-3, with D maybe TRBD2 (5 bases). Germline loops: CDR1 MDHEN, CDR2 SYDVKM. Deletions cut 3 bases from V and 4 bases from J, with 11 bases between. The CDR3 totals 14 residues.

The chain recombines TRBV7-9 with TRBJ1-2, with D perhaps TRBD1 (5 bases). The germline V gene has CDR1 SEHNR and CDR2 FQNEAQ (reference sequence). V was trimmed by 4 bases and J by 7 bases, leaving 10 bases between them. The CDR3 runs 12 residues. In nucleotides, the CDR3 is TGTGCCAGCAGCTCTGGGGGAGGTGGCTACACCTTC. As protein: CASSSGGGGYTF. Using reference TRBV7-9 and TRBJ1-2 for the parts outside the CDR3, the full variable domain is DTGVSQNPRHKITKRGQNVTFRCDPISEHNRLYWYRQTLGQGPEFLTYFQNEAQLEKSRLLSDRFSAERPKGSFSTLEIQRTEQGDSAMYLCASSSGGGGYTFGSGTRLTVV.